This TCR beta chain was identified during a study of CXCR3-negative and CXCR3-positive naive CD8 T cells. Study overall: Roughly 1.5 +/- 0.3 million TRB reads came from each library, giving 130 million to 150 million in total. Study-wide results and caveats: Naive cells used TRBV-TRBJ genes in much the same way whether CXCR3-negative or CXCR3-positive; memory cells did not. CXCR3-negative naive cells had less hydrophobic TRB CDR3s than did CXCR3-positive naive cells. Most assays used freshly isolated PBMCs, as cryopreservation partially reduced CXCR3.

Naive CD8+ T cells displayed a CD45RO-CCR7+CD27+CD95- phenotype. Concerning this clonotype: Its target is unknown.

The study made its TRB cDNA libraries by 5' RACE, adding UMI labels. TCRdb reprocessed the 5' RACE reads; each CDR3 protein has one entry and no DNA is given. Its listing shows about 98,000 distinct CDR3 sequences. Germline lookup yields CDR1 MNHEY and CDR2 SVGEGT. The CDR3 extends over 17 amino acids. This sequence originates from a human donor in good health. Some clones in this sample may be carry-over from other donors' samples. Sequencing input: naive CXCR3+ CD8+ T cells from blood. Described subset: CD45RO-CCR7+CD27+CD95- naive CD8+ T cells expressing CXCR3 (TNR3+). The V gene is TRBV6-2 or TRBV6-3, the J gene TRBJ2-1; TCRdb calls TRBD1, which cannot be checked without DNA. The CDR3 sequence is CASSSPGTGQGYNEQFF.